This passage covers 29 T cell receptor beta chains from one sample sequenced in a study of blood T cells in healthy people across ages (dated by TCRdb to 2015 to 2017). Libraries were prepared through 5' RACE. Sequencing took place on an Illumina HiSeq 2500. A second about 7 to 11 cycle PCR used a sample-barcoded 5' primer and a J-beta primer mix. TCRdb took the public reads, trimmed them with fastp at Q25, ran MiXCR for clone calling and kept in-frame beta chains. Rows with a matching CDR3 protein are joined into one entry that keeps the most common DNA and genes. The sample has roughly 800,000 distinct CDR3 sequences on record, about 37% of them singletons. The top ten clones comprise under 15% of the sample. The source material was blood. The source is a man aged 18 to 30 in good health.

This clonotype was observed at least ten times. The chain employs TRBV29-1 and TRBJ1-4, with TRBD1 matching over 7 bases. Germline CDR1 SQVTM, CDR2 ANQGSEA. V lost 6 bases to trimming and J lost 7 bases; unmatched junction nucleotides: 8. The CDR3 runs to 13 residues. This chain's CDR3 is CSVATGDGEKLFF. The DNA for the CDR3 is TGCAGCGTCGCTACAGGGGACGGTGAAAAACTGTTTTTT.

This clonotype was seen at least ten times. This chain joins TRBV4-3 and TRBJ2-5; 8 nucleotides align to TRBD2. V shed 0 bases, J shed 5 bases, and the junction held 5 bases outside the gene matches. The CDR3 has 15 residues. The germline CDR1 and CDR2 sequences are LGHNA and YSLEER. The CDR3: CASSQDRGGGETQYF. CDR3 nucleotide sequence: TGCGCCAGCAGCCAAGATCGGGGGGGTGGGGAGACCCAGTACTTC.

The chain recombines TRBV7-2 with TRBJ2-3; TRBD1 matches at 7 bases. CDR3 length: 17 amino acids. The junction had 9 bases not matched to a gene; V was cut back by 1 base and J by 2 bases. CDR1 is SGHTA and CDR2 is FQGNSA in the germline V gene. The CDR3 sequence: CASSLGTGGPSTDTQYF. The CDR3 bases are TGTGCCAGCAGCTTAGGGACAGGAGGCCCCTCCACAGATACGCAGTATTTT.

Written as DNA, the CDR3 is TGCAGTGCTAGGACTAGCGGGGGGGCCGGATATACGCAGTATTTT. Translation: CSARTSGGAGYTQYF. V and J are TRBV20-1 and TRBJ2-3; 14 bases are shared with TRBD2. CDR3 size: 15 residues. Germline V lookup: CDR1 DFQATT, CDR2 SNEGSKA (reference sequence). J lost 7 bases, V lost 3 bases, and 6 bases had no gene match.

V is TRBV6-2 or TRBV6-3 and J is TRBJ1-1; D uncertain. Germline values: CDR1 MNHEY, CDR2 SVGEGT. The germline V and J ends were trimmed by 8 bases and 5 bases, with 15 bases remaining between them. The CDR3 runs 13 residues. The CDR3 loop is CASGDVVGTEAFF. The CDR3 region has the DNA TGTGCCAGCGGTGACGTGGTGGGGACTGAAGCTTTCTTT.

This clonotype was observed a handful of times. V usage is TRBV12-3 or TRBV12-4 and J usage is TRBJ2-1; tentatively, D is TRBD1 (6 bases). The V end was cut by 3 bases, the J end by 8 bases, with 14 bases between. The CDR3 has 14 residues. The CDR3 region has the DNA TGTGCCAGCAGTTTGGACAGCCCTATTGATGAGCAGTTCTTC. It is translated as CASSLDSPIDEQFF.

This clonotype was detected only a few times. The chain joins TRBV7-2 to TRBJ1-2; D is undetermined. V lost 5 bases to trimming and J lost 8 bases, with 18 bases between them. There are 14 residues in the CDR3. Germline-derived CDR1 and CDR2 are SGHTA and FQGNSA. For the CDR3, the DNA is TGTGCCAGCAGCCCTAGCCTTTATGGTGGGGGCTACACCTTC. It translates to CASSPSLYGGGYTF.

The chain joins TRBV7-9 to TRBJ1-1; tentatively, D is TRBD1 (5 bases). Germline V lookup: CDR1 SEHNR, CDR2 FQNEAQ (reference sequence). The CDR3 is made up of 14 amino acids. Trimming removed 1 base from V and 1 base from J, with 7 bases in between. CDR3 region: CASSLVQENTEAFF. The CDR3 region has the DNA TGTGCCAGCAGCTTAGTACAGGAGAACACTGAAGCTTTCTTT.

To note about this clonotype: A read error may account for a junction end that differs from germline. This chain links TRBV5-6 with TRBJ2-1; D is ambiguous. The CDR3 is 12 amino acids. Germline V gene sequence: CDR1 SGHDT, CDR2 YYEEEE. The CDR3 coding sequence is TGTGCCAGCAACTTGTTTGAAGATGAGCAGTTCTTC. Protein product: CASNLFEDEQFF.

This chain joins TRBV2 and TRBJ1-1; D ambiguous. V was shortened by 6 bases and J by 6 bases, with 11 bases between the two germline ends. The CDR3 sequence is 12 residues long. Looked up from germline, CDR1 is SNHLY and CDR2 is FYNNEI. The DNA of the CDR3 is TGTGCCAGCAGGGAGACATCGGCTGAAGCTTTCTTT. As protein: CASRETSAEAFF.

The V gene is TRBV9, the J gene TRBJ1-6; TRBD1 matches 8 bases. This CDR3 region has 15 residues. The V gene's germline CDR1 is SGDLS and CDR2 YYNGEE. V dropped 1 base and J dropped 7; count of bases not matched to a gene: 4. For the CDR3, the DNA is TGTGCCAGCAGCGTACGGGGACAGGCAAATTCACCCCTCCACTTT. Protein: CASSVRGQANSPLHF.

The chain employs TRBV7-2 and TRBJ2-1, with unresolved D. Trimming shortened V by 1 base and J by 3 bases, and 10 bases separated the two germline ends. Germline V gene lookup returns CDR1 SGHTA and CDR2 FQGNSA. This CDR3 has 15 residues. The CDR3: CASSLDGLNYNEQFF. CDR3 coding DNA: TGTGCCAGCAGCTTAGACGGGTTGAACTACAATGAGCAGTTCTTC.

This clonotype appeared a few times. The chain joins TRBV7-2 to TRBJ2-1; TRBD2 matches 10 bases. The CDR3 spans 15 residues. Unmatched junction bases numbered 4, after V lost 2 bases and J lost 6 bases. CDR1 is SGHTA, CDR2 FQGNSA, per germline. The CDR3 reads CASSLKRGGGNEQFF. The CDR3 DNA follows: TGTGCCAGCAGCTTAAAGCGGGGGGGTGGCAATGAGCAGTTCTTC.

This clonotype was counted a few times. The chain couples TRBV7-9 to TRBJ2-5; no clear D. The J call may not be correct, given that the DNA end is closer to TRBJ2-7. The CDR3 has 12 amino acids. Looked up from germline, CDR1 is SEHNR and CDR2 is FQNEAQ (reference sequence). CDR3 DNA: TGTGCCAGCAGAGCAGGAATCGGCGAGCAGTACTTC. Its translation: CASRAGIGEQYF.

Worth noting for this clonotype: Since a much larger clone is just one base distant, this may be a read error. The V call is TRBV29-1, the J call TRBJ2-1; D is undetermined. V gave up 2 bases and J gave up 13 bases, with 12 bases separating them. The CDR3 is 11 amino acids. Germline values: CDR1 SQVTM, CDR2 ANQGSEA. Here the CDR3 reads CSVEPQETQFF. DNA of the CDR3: TGCAGCGTTGAACCACAAGAGACCCAGTTCTTC.

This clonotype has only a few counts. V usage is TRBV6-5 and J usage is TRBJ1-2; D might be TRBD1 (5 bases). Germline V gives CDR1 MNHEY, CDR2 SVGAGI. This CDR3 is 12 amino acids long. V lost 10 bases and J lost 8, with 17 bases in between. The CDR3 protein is CATMGGGDGYTF. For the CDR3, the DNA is TGTGCCACCATGGGGGGGGGAGACGGCTACACCTTC.

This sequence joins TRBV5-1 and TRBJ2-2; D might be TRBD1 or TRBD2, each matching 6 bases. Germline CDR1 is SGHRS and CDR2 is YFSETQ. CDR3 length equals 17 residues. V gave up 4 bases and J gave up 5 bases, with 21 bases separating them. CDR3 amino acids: CASSPREIGGGTGELFF. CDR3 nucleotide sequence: TGCGCCAGCAGCCCCCGAGAGATCGGAGGGGGTACCGGGGAGCTGTTTTTT.

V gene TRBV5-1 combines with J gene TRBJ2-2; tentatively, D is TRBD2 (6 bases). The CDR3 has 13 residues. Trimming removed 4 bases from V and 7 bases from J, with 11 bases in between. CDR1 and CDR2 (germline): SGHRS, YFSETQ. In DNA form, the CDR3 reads TGCGCCAGCAGCGTGGACGGGGGCGGGGAGCTGTTTTTT. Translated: CASSVDGGGELFF.

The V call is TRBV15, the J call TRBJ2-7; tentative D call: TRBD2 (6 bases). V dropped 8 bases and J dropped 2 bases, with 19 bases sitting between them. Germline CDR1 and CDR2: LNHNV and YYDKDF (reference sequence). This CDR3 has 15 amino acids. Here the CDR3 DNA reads TGTGCCACCGCAACCTCGGGACTGTCGACCTACGAGCAGTACTTC. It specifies CATATSGLSTYEQYF.

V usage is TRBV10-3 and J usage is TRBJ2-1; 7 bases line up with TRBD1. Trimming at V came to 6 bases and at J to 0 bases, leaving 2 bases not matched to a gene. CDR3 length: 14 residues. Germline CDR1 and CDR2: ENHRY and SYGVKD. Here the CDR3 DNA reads TGTGCCATCAGGGGGACAGCCTCCTACAATGAGCAGTTCTTC. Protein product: CAIRGTASYNEQFF.

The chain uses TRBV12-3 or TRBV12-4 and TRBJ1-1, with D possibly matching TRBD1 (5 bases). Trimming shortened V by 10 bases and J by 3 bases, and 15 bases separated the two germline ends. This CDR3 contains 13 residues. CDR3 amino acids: CANSIQDYTEAFF. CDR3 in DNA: TGTGCCAACAGCATACAGGATTACACTGAAGCTTTCTTT.

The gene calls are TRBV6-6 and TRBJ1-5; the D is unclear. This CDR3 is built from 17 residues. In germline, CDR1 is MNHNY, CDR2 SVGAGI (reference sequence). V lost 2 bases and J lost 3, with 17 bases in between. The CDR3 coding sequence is TGTGCCAGCAGTTACGCGAGCCCCCAGTATAACAATCAGCCCCAGCATTTT. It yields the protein CASSYASPQYNNQPQHF.

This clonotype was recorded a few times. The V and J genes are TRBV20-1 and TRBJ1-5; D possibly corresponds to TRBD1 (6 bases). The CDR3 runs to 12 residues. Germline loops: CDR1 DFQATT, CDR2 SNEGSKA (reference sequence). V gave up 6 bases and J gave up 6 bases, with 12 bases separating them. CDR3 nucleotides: TGCAGTGCCGAAACAGGGATTCAGCCCCAGCATTTT. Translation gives CSAETGIQPQHF.

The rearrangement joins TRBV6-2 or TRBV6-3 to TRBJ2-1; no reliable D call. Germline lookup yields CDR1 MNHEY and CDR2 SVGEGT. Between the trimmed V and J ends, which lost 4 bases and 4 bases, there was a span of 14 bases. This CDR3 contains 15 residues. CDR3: CASSSLQYIYNEQFF. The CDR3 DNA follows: TGTGCCAGCAGTTCCCTTCAATACATTTACAATGAGCAGTTCTTC.

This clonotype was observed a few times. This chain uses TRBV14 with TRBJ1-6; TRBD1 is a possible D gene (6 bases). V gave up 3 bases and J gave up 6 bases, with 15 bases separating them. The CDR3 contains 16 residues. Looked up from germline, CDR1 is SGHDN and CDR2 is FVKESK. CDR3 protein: CASSHEGTQLNSPLHF. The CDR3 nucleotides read TGTGCCAGCAGCCACGAAGGGACACAGCTTAATTCACCCCTCCACTTT.

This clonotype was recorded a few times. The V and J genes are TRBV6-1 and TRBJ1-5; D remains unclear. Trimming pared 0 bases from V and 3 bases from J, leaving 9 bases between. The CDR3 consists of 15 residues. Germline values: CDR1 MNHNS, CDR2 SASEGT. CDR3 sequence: CASSEAGNLNQPQHF. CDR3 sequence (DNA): TGTGCCAGCAGTGAAGCAGGAAACCTCAATCAGCCCCAGCATTTT.

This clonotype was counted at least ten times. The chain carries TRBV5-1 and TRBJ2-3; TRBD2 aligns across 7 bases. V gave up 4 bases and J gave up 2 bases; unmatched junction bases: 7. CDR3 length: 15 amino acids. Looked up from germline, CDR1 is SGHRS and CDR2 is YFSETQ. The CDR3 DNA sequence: TGCGCCAGCAGCGATGTGGGGGGGACCACAGATACGCAGTATTTT. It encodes CASSDVGGTTDTQYF.

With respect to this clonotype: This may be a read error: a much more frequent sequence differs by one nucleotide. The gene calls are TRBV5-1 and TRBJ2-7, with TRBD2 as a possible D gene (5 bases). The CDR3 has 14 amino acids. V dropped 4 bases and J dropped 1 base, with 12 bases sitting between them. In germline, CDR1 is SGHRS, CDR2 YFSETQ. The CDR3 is CASSVDFSSYEQYF. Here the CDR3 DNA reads TGCGCCAGCAGCGTGGACTTCTCTTCCTACGAGCAGTACTTC. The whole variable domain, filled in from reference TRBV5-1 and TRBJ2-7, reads KAGVTQTPRYLIKTRGQQVTLSCSPISGHRSVSWYQQTPGQGLQFLFEYFSETQRNKGNFPGRFSGRQFSNSRSEMNVSTLELGDSALYLCASSVDFSSYEQYFGPGTRLTVT.

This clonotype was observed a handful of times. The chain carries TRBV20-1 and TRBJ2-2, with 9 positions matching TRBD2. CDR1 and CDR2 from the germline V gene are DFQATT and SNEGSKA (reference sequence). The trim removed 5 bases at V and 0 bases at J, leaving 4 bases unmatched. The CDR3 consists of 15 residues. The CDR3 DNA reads TGCAGTGCTCTTAGCGGGGGAGCGAACACCGGGGAGCTGTTTTTT. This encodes CSALSGGANTGELFF.